Here is one T cell receptor beta chain with its context. The antigen is not known. This record comes from a study of cytomegalovirus exposure and HLA in healthy donors. From germline, CDR1 is SEHNR and CDR2 FQNEAQ (reference sequence). The J segment lost 4 bases and the V segment lost 8 bases, leaving 5 bases of the junction unmatched. The CDR3 length is 12 residues. Study observations and caveats: TCR beta chain V- and J-gene trimming was linked, in a later analysis, to a missense variant in DCLRE1C. In vitro work confirmed that a few CMV-associated chains recognize CMV antigens. An analysis was carried out at a later point. It showed that HLA-associated TCR beta chains were more clonally expanded than equally common non-associated chains.

The PCR employed 60 Vbeta primers together with 13 Jbeta primers. TCRdb's table, derived via immunoSEQ multiplex PCR, lists solely in-frame clones and lacks some. The table shows some 98,000 clones, with roughly 79% occurring only once. This clonotype was obtained from a man aged 35 to 55 in good health and CMV-seronegative. The rearrangement joins TRBV7-9 to TRBJ2-7; TRBD2 aligns across 7 bases. Sample: PBMCs. The CDR3 is CASGQGGYEQYF. For the CDR3, the DNA is TGTGCCAGCGGGCAGGGAGGGTACGAGCAGTACTTC.